This TCR beta chain was retrieved from a study of T cells in Graves' hyperthyroidism and ophthalmopathy. V was clipped by 5 bases and J by 7 bases; unmatched bases: 15. Germline V lookup: CDR1 SGHVS, CDR2 FNYEAQ. This CDR3 has 16 residues. RNA transcripts provided the source from which TCR beta CDR3 regions were amplified. HTBI primers drove first-round RT-PCR of the TCR CDR3. MiXCR, applied by TCRdb to the multiplex PCR reads, yields one record per CDR3 protein. This table has roughly 500,000 distinct CDR3 sequences, about 16% appearing once. Criteria for exclusion of patients were uncontrolled infection, other autoimmune disease, pregnancy or lactation. Orbital computed tomography and thyroid ultrasound, together with serum TRAb and thyroxine and clinical symptoms, were used for diagnoses.

Sequenced input: blood. The rearrangement links TRBV7-6 to TRBJ2-5, with TRBD2 identical over 8 bases. The origin of this receptor is a woman aged 30 to 39 with Graves' ophthalmopathy. CDR3 residues: CASSPTVLAGEGTQYF. As DNA, the CDR3 is TGTGCCAGCAGCCCTACCGTTCTAGCGGGCGAGGGGACCCAGTACTTC.